These T cell receptor beta chains were read from a single sample in a study of shared clonotypes between healthy human individuals. The protocol was immunoSEQ multiplex PCR, while the TCRdb copy is restricted to in-frame clones and leaves out a portion. The table has about 490,000 clones, 70% to 80% seen once. The sequenced material came from PBMCs. The receptors derive from a woman aged 40 to 49 in good health. Some clones in this sample may be carry-over from other donors' samples. Both conserved end residues are part of each CDR3. D genes are given only for firm matches. Clone sizes are given selectively: once, few, many, or a class where the clone is expanded.

TRBV11-3	.	TRBD1	TRBJ2-1	CASAIGGRGGEQFF	TGTGCCAGCGCGATAGGGGGCCGAGGGGGTGAGCAGTTCTTC
TRBV11-3	many	TRBD2	TRBJ2-2	CASSRREGFANTGELFF	TGTGCCAGCAGCCGGCGGGAGGGGTTCGCTAACACCGGGGAGCTGTTTTTT
TRBV5-5	.	TRBD2	TRBJ2-7	CASSLTSGRVPEQYF	TGTGCCAGCAGCTTGACAAGCGGGAGGGTCCCCGAGCAGTACTTC
TRBV7-3	.	.	TRBJ2-6	CASSITGSGANVLTF	TGTGCCAGCAGCATCACAGGGTCTGGGGCCAACGTCCTGACTTTC
TRBV19	few	.	TRBJ2-1	CASSRRSYNEQFF	TGTGCCAGTAGTCGAAGATCGTACAATGAGCAGTTCTTC
TRBV6-5	.	.	TRBJ2-6	CASKAGSGANVLTF	TGTGCCAGCAAGGCGGGCTCCGGGGCCAACGTCCTGACTTTC
TRBV15	.	.	TRBJ2-7	CATSRDPLSSYEQYF	TGTGCCACCAGCAGAGATCCCCTTTCTTCCTACGAGCAGTACTTC
TRBV28	.	.	TRBJ1-2	CASTLQPWDLEGYTF	TGTGCCAGCACTCTACAACCCTGGGACTTGGAGGGCTACACCTTC
TRBV10-2	.	.	TRBJ2-5	CASTPSLQETQYF	TGCGCCAGCACCCCATCCCTCCAAGAGACCCAGTACTTC
TRBV11-2	once	.	TRBJ2-1	CASSSIQGRNEQFF	TGTGCCAGCAGCTCGATACAGGGTAGAAATGAGCAGTTCTTC
TRBV7-8	.	.	TRBJ1-5	CASSLAGYGNQPQHF	TGTGCCAGCAGCTTAGCAGGGTATGGCAATCAGCCCCAGCATTTT
TRBV19	.	.	TRBJ2-1	CASSIALIEQSYNEQFF	TGTGCCAGTAGTATAGCACTAATCGAGCAATCCTACAATGAGCAGTTCTTC
TRBV15	.	.	TRBJ2-5	CATSPGEYQETQYF	TGTGCCACCAGCCCCGGCGAATACCAAGAGACCCAGTACTTC
TRBV5-1	.	TRBD1	TRBJ2-5	CASNLQGTQETQYF	TGCGCCAGCAACTTACAGGGGACCCAAGAGACCCAGTACTTC
TRBV6-5	many	.	TRBJ2-2	CASSYSLSTGELFF	TGTGCCAGCAGTTACTCACTAAGCACCGGGGAGCTGTTTTTT
TRBV18	once	TRBD2	TRBJ2-1	CASSSTAGEVGEQFF	TGTGCCAGCTCATCAACAGCGGGAGAAGTGGGTGAGCAGTTCTTC
TRBV7-3	few	.	TRBJ2-5	CASSLVGEETQYF	TGTGCCAGCAGCTTAGTGGGAGAAGAGACCCAGTACTTC
TRBV5-6	.	TRBD2	TRBJ2-7	CASSLSGTSGRYYEQYF	TGTGCCAGCAGCTTGTCTGGGACTAGCGGGAGGTATTACGAGCAGTACTTC
TRBV5-1	few	.	TRBJ2-2	CASSLRNANTGELFF	TGCGCCAGCAGCCTTCGTAACGCGAACACCGGGGAGCTGTTTTTT
TRBV27	many	TRBD1	TRBJ1-4	CASSRQTGFNEKLFF	TGTGCCAGCAGTCGCCAGACAGGGTTTAATGAAAAACTGTTTTTT
TRBV4-2	once	.	TRBJ1-4	CASSQEIGVGEKLFF	TGTGCCAGCAGCCAAGAAATAGGGGTTGGTGAAAAACTGTTTTTT
TRBV7-2	.	.	TRBJ2-3	CASSFGGMGSSTQYF	TGTGCCAGCAGCTTTGGTGGTATGGGGAGCTCTACGCAGTATTTT
TRBV6-1	.	.	TRBJ1-1	CASSEAGGNTEAFF	TGTGCCAGCAGTGAAGCTGGGGGGAACACTGAAGCTTTCTTT
TRBV6-6	.	TRBD1	TRBJ2-1	CASSPRTGSSNEQFF	TGTGCCAGCAGTCCGCGGACAGGGTCGAGCAATGAGCAGTTCTTC
TRBV11-2	.	TRBD2	TRBJ2-1	CASSLVAGGVYNEQFF	TGTGCCAGCAGCTTAGTAGCGGGAGGGGTCTACAATGAGCAGTTCTTC
TRBV6-4	few	.	TRBJ2-6	CASSDSVKTGANVLTF	TGTGCCAGCAGTGACTCCGTAAAGACTGGGGCCAACGTCCTGACTTTC
TRBV29-1	.	.	TRBJ2-3	CSVDRESPDTQYF	TGCAGCGTTGACCGGGAGTCTCCAGATACGCAGTATTTT
TRBV7-8	.	.	TRBJ2-3	CASSLAAVMGTDTQYF	TGTGCCAGCAGCTTAGCGGCGGTAATGGGCACAGATACGCAGTATTTT
TRBV5-1	once	TRBD2	TRBJ2-1	CASSLAGTSGYNEQFF	TGCGCCAGCAGCTTGGCCGGGACTAGCGGGTACAATGAGCAGTTCTTC
TRBV18	.	TRBD2	TRBJ2-3	CASSPGLAGGSDTQYF	TGTGCCAGCTCACCAGGACTAGCGGGAGGATCAGATACGCAGTATTTT
TRBV5-1	.	TRBD1	TRBJ1-4	CASRLGTATNEKLFF	TGCGCCAGCAGGTTGGGGACAGCAACTAATGAAAAACTGTTTTTT
TRBV18	.	TRBD1	TRBJ2-1	CASSERDRGYNEQFF	TGTGCCAGCTCAGAACGGGACAGGGGGTACAATGAGCAGTTCTTC
TRBV7-2	.	TRBD1	TRBJ1-2	CASSLSGGDNYGYTF	TGTGCCAGCAGCTTATCAGGGGGTGATAACTATGGCTACACCTTC
TRBV18	.	.	TRBJ2-1	CASSPRDPSSYNEQFF	TGTGCCAGCTCACCAAGGGACCCGTCCTCCTACAATGAGCAGTTCTTC
TRBV7-9	.	.	TRBJ2-1	CASSLGRSNEQFF	TGTGCCAGCAGCTTAGGCAGGTCCAATGAGCAGTTCTTC
TRBV11-1	.	.	TRBJ2-5	CASSLGRIQETQYF	TGTGCCAGCAGCTTAGGACGAATCCAAGAGACCCAGTACTTC
TRBV5-1	.	.	TRBJ2-7	CASASGLPASEQYF	TGCGCCAGCGCCTCCGGACTCCCGGCCTCTGAGCAGTACTTC
TRBV10-3	.	TRBD1	TRBJ1-3	CASTGADTIYF	TGTGCCTCTACAGGGGCGGACACCATATATTTT
TRBV6-1	.	.	TRBJ1-4	CASSSGNEKLFF	TGTGCCAGCAGTAGCGGGAATGAAAAACTGTTTTTT
TRBV4-2	.	.	TRBJ2-7	CASSQVARTDTYEQYF	TGTGCCAGCAGCCAGGTGGCAAGGACAGATACCTACGAGCAGTACTTC
TRBV5-4	.	TRBD2	TRBJ2-4	CASSSLAGAKNIQYF	TGTGCCAGCAGCTCACTAGCGGGAGCCAAAAACATTCAGTACTTC
TRBV27	.	TRBD1	TRBJ1-1	CASNRQGEGAFF	TGTGCCAGCAACCGACAGGGGGAGGGAGCTTTCTTT
TRBV6-1	.	.	TRBJ1-5	CASSDTVQPQHF	TGTGCCAGCAGTGACACGGTACAGCCCCAGCATTTT
TRBV7-2	.	.	TRBJ2-7	CASSLAFLAITYEQYF	TGTGCCAGCAGCTTAGCCTTTCTAGCGATTACCTACGAGCAGTACTTC
TRBV30	.	.	TRBJ1-5	CAWSVRRSNQPQHF	TGTGCCTGGAGTGTACGGCGGAGCAATCAGCCCCAGCATTTT
TRBV29-1	few	.	TRBJ1-1	CSVLGRGSDNEAFF	TGCAGCGTCCTCGGGCGGGGGTCGGACAATGAAGCTTTCTTT
TRBV6-6	.	TRBD1	TRBJ2-7	CASSSLGTAFYEQYF	TGTGCCAGCAGTTCTTTGGGGACAGCATTCTACGAGCAGTACTTC
TRBV6-6	.	TRBD2	TRBJ2-3	CASSRGTSGRGDTQYF	TGTGCCAGCAGTAGGGGGACTAGCGGGAGGGGAGATACGCAGTATTTT
TRBV30	.	.	TRBJ2-1	CAWKGIGSYNEQFF	TGTGCCTGGAAGGGGATTGGATCCTACAATGAGCAGTTCTTC
TRBV7-2	.	TRBD2	TRBJ2-1	CASSKQAGSSYNEQFF	TGTGCCAGCAGTAAACAAGCGGGGTCATCCTACAATGAGCAGTTCTTC
TRBV11-2	.	.	TRBJ2-5	CASSLVGPRPETQYF	TGTGCCAGCAGCTTAGTTGGGCCCCGGCCGGAGACCCAGTACTTC
TRBV2	.	.	TRBJ2-2	CASSSRGYTGELFF	TGTGCCAGCAGTTCAAGGGGTTACACCGGGGAGCTGTTTTTT
TRBV9	once	TRBD1	TRBJ1-2	CASSRDRGGYTF	TGTGCCAGCAGCAGGGACAGGGGTGGCTACACCTTC
TRBV7-7	.	.	TRBJ2-6	CASSWVGVPQSRANVLTF	TGTGCCAGCAGCTGGGTTGGAGTGCCACAAAGTCGGGCCAACGTCCTGACTTTC
TRBV7-9	.	.	TRBJ1-3	CASSLVPGYPGNTIYF	TGTGCCAGCAGCTTAGTCCCAGGGTATCCTGGAAACACCATATATTTT
TRBV6-1	.	TRBD1	TRBJ1-4	CASSEQTGGYEKLFF	TGTGCCAGCAGCGAACAGACAGGGGGGTATGAAAAACTGTTTTTT
TRBV5-1	.	.	TRBJ2-3	CASKGRTDGTDTQYF	TGCGCCAGCAAAGGGAGGACAGACGGGACAGATACGCAGTATTTT
TRBV5-1	.	TRBD2	TRBJ2-3	CASSPGLGDTQYF	TGCGCCAGCAGCCCAGGACTAGGAGATACGCAGTATTTT
TRBV18	.	.	TRBJ2-5	CASSPTGQETQYF	TGTGCCAGCTCACCAACCGGACAAGAGACCCAGTACTTC
TRBV5-1	.	TRBD1	TRBJ2-7	CASSLGTGISYEQYF	TGCGCCAGCAGCTTGGGGACAGGAATCTCCTACGAGCAGTACTTC